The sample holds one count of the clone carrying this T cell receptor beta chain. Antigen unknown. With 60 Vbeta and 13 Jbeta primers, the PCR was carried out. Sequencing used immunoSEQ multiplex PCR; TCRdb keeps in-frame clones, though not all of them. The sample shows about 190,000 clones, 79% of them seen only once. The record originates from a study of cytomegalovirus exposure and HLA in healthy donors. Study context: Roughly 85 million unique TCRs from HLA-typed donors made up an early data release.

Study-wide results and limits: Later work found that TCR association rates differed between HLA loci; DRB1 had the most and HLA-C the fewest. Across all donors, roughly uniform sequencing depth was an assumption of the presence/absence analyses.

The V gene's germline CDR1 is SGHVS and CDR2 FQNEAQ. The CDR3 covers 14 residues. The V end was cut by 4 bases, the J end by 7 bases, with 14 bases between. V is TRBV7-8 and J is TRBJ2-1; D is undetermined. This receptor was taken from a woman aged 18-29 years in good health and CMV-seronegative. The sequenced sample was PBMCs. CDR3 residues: CASSSGWPRNEQFF. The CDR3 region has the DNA TGTGCCAGCAGCTCTGGGTGGCCGCGGAATGAGCAGTTCTTC. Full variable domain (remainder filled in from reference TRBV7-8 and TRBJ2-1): GAGVSQSPRYKVAKRGQDVALRCDPISGHVSLFWYQQALGQGPEFLTYFQNEAQLDKSGLPSDRFFAERPEGSVSTLKIQRTQQEDSAVYLCASSSGWPRNEQFFGPGTRLTVL.